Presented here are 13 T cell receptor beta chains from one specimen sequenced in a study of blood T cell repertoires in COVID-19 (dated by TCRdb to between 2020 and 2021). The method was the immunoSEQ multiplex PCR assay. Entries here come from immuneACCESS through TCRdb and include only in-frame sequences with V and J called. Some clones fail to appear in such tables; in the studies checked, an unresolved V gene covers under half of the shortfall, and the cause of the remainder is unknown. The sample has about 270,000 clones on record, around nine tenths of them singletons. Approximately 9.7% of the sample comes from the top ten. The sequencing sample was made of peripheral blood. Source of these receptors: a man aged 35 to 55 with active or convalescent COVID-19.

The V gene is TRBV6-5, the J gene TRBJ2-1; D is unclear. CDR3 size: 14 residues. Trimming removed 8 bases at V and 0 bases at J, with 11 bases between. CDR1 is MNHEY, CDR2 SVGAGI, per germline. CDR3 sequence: CASGAVSSYNEQFF. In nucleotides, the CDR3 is TGTGCCAGCGGAGCTGTGAGCTCCTACAATGAGCAGTTCTTC.

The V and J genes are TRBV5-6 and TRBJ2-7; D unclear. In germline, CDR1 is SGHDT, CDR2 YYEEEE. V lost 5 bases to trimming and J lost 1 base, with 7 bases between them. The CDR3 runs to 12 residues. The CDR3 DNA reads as TGTGCCAGCAGTCTGACATCCTACGAGCAGTACTTC. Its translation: CASSLTSYEQYF. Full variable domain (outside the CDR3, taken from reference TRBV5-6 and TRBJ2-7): DAGVTQSPTHLIKTRGQQVTLRCSPKSGHDTVSWYQQALGQGPQFIFQYYEEEERQRGNFPDRFSGHQFPNYSSELNVNALLLGDSALYLCASSLTSYEQYFGPGTRLTVT.

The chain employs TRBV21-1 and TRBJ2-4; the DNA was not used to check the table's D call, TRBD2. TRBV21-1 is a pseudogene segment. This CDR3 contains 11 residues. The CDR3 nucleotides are TGTGCCAACCCGGGAAGTAAAAGTCAGTACTTC. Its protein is CANPGSKSQYF.

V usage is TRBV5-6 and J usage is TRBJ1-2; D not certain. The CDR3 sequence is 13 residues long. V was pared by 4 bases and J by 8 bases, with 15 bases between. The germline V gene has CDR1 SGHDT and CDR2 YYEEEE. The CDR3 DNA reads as TGTGCCAGCAGCCTGGGGAGGGCTGGCGGCTACACCTTC. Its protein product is CASSLGRAGGYTF.

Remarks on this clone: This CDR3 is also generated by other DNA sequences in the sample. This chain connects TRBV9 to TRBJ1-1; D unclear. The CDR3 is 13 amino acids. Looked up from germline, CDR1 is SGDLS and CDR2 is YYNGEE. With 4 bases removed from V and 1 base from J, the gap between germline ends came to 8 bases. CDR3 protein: CASSSGGNTEAFF. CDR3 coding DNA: TGTGCCAGCAGCTCGGGAGGGAACACTGAAGCTTTCTTT.

CDR3 sequence: CASTTGGYNSPLHF. Here the CDR3 DNA reads TGTGCCAGCACAACAGGGGGGTATAATTCACCCCTCCACTTT. This rearrangement joins TRBV5-6 to TRBJ1-6, with 8 nucleotides matching TRBD1. V lost 6 bases, J lost 4 bases, and 3 bases stayed unmatched. CDR1 SGHDT and CDR2 YYEEEE come from the germline V gene. This CDR3 has 14 amino acids.

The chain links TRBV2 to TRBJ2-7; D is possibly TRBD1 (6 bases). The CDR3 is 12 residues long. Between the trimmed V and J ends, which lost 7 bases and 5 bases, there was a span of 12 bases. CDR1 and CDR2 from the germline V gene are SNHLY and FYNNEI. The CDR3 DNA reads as TGTGCCAGCAAGGTGGGGGCCCACGAGCAGTACTTC. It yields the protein CASKVGAHEQYF.

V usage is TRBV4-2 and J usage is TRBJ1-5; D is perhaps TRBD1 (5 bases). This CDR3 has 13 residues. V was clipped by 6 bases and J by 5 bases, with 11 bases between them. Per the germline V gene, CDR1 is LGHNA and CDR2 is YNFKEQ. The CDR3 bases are TGTGCCAGCAGTCGACAGAGAGATCAGCCCCAGCATTTT. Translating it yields CASSRQRDQPQHF.

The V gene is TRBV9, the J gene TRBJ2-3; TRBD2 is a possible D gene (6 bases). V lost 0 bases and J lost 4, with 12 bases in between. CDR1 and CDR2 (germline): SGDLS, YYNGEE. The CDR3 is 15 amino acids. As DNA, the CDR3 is TGTGCCAGCAGCGTAGGACTAGAGGTTCCAGATACGCAGTATTTT. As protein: CASSVGLEVPDTQYF.

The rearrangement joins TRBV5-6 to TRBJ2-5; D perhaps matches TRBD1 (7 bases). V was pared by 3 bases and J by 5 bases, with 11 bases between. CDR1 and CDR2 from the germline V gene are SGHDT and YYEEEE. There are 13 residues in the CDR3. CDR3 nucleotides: TGTGCCAGCAGCTACAGGGGACTTGAGACCCAGTACTTC. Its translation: CASSYRGLETQYF.

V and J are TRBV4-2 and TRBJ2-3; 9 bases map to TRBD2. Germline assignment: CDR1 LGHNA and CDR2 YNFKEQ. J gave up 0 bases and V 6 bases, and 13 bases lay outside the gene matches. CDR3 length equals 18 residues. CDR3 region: CASSPTPQLAGSTDTQYF. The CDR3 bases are TGTGCCAGCAGTCCAACCCCTCAACTAGCGGGTAGCACAGATACGCAGTATTTT.

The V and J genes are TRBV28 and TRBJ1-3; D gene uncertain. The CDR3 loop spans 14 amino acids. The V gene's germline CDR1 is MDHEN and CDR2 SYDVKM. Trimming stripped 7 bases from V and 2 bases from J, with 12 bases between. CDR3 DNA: TGTGCCAGCACCCTCTCCGGGGCTGGAAACACCATATATTTT. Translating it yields CASTLSGAGNTIYF.

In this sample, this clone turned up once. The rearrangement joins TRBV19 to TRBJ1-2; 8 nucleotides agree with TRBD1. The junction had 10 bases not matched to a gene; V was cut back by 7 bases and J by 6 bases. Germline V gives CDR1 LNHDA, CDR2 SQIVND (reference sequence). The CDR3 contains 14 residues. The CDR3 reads CASTRLTGENGYTF. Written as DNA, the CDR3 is TGTGCCAGTACCCGCTTGACAGGGGAAAATGGCTACACCTTC.